These 30 T cell receptor beta chains came from one sample sequenced in a study of immune heterogeneity within non-small cell lung tumors. TCR beta CDR3 amplification used multiplex PCR with 32 V and 13 J primers. Each CDR3 protein gets one entry after TCRdb re-called the multiplex PCR reads with MiXCR. The data show approximately 3,000 distinct CDR3 sequences, around a fifth seen once. Bulk tumor genomic DNA, 600 ng per sample, was used as template. Several spatially distant biopsies were obtained per primary tumor intraoperatively. Enrolled individuals presented with untreated, newly diagnosed non-small cell lung cancer and received curative surgery. Sequences were obtained from lung tumor tissue. These receptors were taken from a man aged 55 to 70 with non-small cell lung cancer.

This clonotype qualifies as medium-sized. This chain joins TRBV5-1 and TRBJ1-2; 9 bases are shared with TRBD1. This CDR3 contains 15 residues. Germline V CDR1 and CDR2: SGHRS, YFSETQ. J gave up 8 bases and V 5 bases, and 13 bases lay outside the gene matches. In DNA, the CDR3 is TGCGCCAGCAGGCGTCCGGGACAGGGTACTGAAGGCTACACCTTC. It encodes CASRRPGQGTEGYTF.

This clonotype is medium-sized (0.01 to 0.1%) by share. The chain recombines TRBV15 with TRBJ1-3; 9 bases are shared with TRBD1. The germline V gene encodes CDR1 LNHNV and CDR2 YYDKDF (reference sequence). J was trimmed by 7 bases and V by 1 base; bases with no gene match: 2. The CDR3 totals 14 residues. The CDR3 reads CATSRGTGANTIYF. CDR3 DNA: TGTGCCACCAGCAGAGGGACAGGGGCGAACACCATATATTTT. The full variable domain, with the rest looked up from reference TRBV15 and TRBJ1-3, is DAMVIQNPRYQVTQFGKPVTLSCSQTLNHNVMYWYQQKSSQAPKLLFHYYDKDFNNEADTPDNFQSRRPNTSFCFLDIRSPGLGDTAMYLCATSRGTGANTIYFGEGSWLTVV.

A word on this clonotype: Germline is not matched at one junction end, which may reflect a read error. This chain uses TRBV27 with TRBJ2-1; 8 bases align to TRBD1. The DNA end is a closer match to TRBJ2-7, so the J assignment may be wrong. Germline loops: CDR1 MNHEY, CDR2 SMNVEV (reference sequence). The CDR3 totals 14 residues. The CDR3 nucleotides are TGTACCAGCAGAACAGGGGGAAATGTTGGTGAGCAGTACTTC. This gives the protein CTSRTGGNVGEQYF.

This clonotype is termed large. V usage is TRBV7-2 and J usage is TRBJ1-3; D remains unclear. The V gene lost 5 bases and the J gene lost 3 bases, with 11 bases spanning the gap. The CDR3 has 14 residues. Germline lookup yields CDR1 SGHTA and CDR2 FQGNSA. CDR3 sequence: CASSLGGFGNTIYF. Written as DNA, the CDR3 is TGTGCCAGCAGCCTAGGAGGGTTTGGAAACACCATATATTTT.

This clonotype is categorized as medium-sized. The rearrangement joins TRBV6-6 to TRBJ1-2; a possible D gene is TRBD1 (5 bases). The CDR3 length is 13 residues. Germline V gives CDR1 MNHNY, CDR2 SVGAGI (reference sequence). The ends were cut back, 2 bases at V and 5 bases at J, with 9 bases in the middle. CDR3: CASSYRGGYGYTF. CDR3 DNA: TGTGCCAGCAGTTACAGGGGAGGGTATGGCTACACCTTC.

Only a few counts were recorded for this clonotype. It is likely a read error, because the conserved phenylalanine at the end of the CDR3 is missing. The chain joins TRBV5-1 to TRBJ1-2; D ambiguous. CDR3 length: 13 amino acids. Germline V CDR1 and CDR2: SGHRS, YFSETQ. V was clipped by 5 bases and J by 3 bases, with 11 bases between them. The DNA for the CDR3 is TGCGCCAGCAGGACGGACCAATACTATGGCTACACCCTC. This encodes CASRTDQYYGYTL.

This clonotype has a handful of counts. This chain links TRBV18 with TRBJ2-1; TRBD2 is a possible D gene (5 bases). V was trimmed by 3 bases and J by 11 bases, leaving 11 bases between them. CDR3 size: 12 residues. Germline V CDR1 and CDR2: KGHSH, LQKENI. The CDR3 coding sequence is TGTGCCAGCTCACCGCAGTCGGGGAAGCAGTTCTTC. Its protein product is CASSPQSGKQFF.

The V and J genes are TRBV5-1 and TRBJ2-4; TRBD2 aligns across 11 bases. V lost 4 bases, J lost 4 bases, and 16 bases stayed unmatched. Germline assignment: CDR1 SGHRS and CDR2 YFSETQ. There are 19 residues in the CDR3. The CDR3, as DNA: TGCGCCAGCAGCATGGAGGATTACGGACTAGCGGGTCATAAAAACATTCAGTACTTC. Protein product: CASSMEDYGLAGHKNIQYF.

Concerning this clonotype: A much larger clonotype is one base distant, so this may be a read error. The V and J genes are TRBV29-1 and TRBJ2-7; D may be TRBD2 (5 bases). V gave up 0 bases and J gave up 2 bases, with 5 bases separating them. The germline gives CDR1 SQVTM, CDR2 ANQGSEA. The CDR3 is made up of 12 amino acids. CDR3 residues: CSVEDGAYEQYF. CDR3 in DNA: TGCAGCGTTGAAGACGGGGCCTACGAGCAGTACTTC.

In this sample, this clonotype is medium-sized. The chain joins TRBV28 to TRBJ1-1; D remains ambiguous. The V end lost 6 bases, the J end lost 5 bases, and 16 bases lay between the germline ends. The germline V gene encodes CDR1 MDHEN and CDR2 SYDVKM. The CDR3 has 14 amino acids. The CDR3 DNA reads as TGTGCCAGCAGGGAAGGCAAACCCAGAACTGAAGCTTTCTTT. Encoded protein: CASREGKPRTEAFF.

As concerns this clonotype: A read error is possible here, since a much larger clone lies one base away. The CDR3 spells CSSGGLQETQYF. The DNA of the CDR3 is TGTTCCAGCGGCGGGTTACAAGAGACCCAGTACTTC. The chain couples TRBV28 to TRBJ2-5, with D possibly being TRBD2 (5 bases). This CDR3 region has 12 residues. The germline V gene has CDR1 MDHEN and CDR2 SYDVKM.

For this clonotype: Just one base apart from a much larger clone, this may be a read error. J is TRBJ1-2 and V is TRBV5-4; D remains ambiguous. The CDR3 consists of 14 residues. The V gene's germline CDR1 is SGHNT and CDR2 YYREEE (reference sequence). The CDR3 nucleotides are TGTGCCAGCACCTTGGACGGTCATAACTATGGCTACACCTTC. It encodes CASTLDGHNYGYTF. The whole variable domain, filled in from reference TRBV5-4 and TRBJ1-2, reads ETGVTQSPTHLIKTRGQQVTLRCSSQSGHNTVSWYQQALGQGPQFIFQYYREEENGRGNFPPRFSGLQFPNYSSELNVNALELDDSALYLCASTLDGHNYGYTFGSGTRLTVV.

Comment on this clonotype: Given a much more abundant clone one base away, this may be a read error. The chain carries TRBV7-2 and TRBJ2-7; D remains unclear. The germline V gene encodes CDR1 SGHTA and CDR2 FQGNSA. This CDR3 comprises 15 residues. CDR3 DNA: TGTGGCAGCAGCTTAGGTGGGTTCCGGCCCTACGAGCAGTACTTC. Translation gives CGSSLGGFRPYEQYF. Full variable domain (remainder filled in from reference TRBV7-2 and TRBJ2-7): GAGVSQSPSNKVTEKGKDVELRCDPISGHTALYWYRQSLGQGLEFLIYFQGNSAPDKSGLPSDRFSAERTGGSVSTLTIQRTQQEDSAVYLCGSSLGGFRPYEQYFGPGTRLTVT.

This clonotype is medium-sized in the sample. The V call is TRBV27, the J call TRBJ1-5, with no clear D. V gave up 1 base and J gave up 1 base, with 14 bases separating them. Germline CDR1 is MNHEY and CDR2 is SMNVEV (reference sequence). This CDR3 is 17 amino acids long. The CDR3 loop reads CASSLFARVLSNQPQHF. CDR3 nucleotide sequence: TGTGCCAGCAGTTTATTTGCTCGGGTTTTAAGCAATCAGCCCCAGCATTTT.

By frequency in the sample, this clonotype is medium-sized. V is TRBV6-1 and J is TRBJ2-1; TRBD2 aligns across 13 bases. The CDR3 is 22 residues long. Germline CDR1 and CDR2: MNHNS and SASEGT. The J segment lost 2 bases and the V segment lost 1 base, leaving 17 bases of the junction unmatched. The CDR3 DNA follows: TGTGCCAGCAGTGAAGTACCCCGGACTAGCGGGAGTACAAGTCCAACCTACAATGAGCAGTTCTTC. Translation gives CASSEVPRTSGSTSPTYNEQFF.

Turning to this clonotype: A much larger clone differs from this one at a single base, so this may be a read error. The gene calls are TRBV7-6 and TRBJ2-3, with D perhaps TRBD2 (5 bases). The CDR3 covers 16 residues. V lost 5 bases and J 1 base, leaving 16 bases between the germline ends. The germline V gene has CDR1 SGHVS and CDR2 FNYEAQ. CDR3 sequence (DNA): TGTGCCAGCAGCAAACTGATTAGCGAACGCACAGATACGCAGTATTTT. Translation: CASSKLISERTDTQYF.

This chain joins TRBV5-1 and TRBJ2-1, with D possibly called TRBD1 or TRBD2 (5 bases each). Trimming cost V 9 bases and J 7 bases, with 20 bases left between them. Per the germline V gene, CDR1 is SGHRS and CDR2 is YFSETQ. The CDR3 sequence is 14 residues long. This CDR3 reads CATNSGAVGNEQFF. CDR3 DNA sequence: TGCGCCACCAACTCCGGGGCCGTTGGTAATGAGCAGTTCTTC.

This clonotype turned up a few times. This may come from a read error, since a much larger clone is one base off. The rearrangement joins TRBV20-1 to TRBJ1-2; 10 nucleotides line up with TRBD1. The CDR3 sequence is 15 residues long. The germline V gene has CDR1 DFQATT and CDR2 SNEGSKA (reference sequence). Trimming took 2 bases from V and 3 from J; bases not matched to a gene: 6. DNA for the CDR3: TGCAGTGCTAGATATCGGACAGGGGGACACTATGGCTACACCTTC. The encoded protein is CSARYRTGGHYGYTF.

Sample share makes this clonotype medium-sized. The chain uses TRBV20-1 and TRBJ2-7; 8 bases fit TRBD2. CDR3 length: 14 residues. The germline V gene encodes CDR1 DFQATT and CDR2 SNEGSKA (reference sequence). V dropped 5 bases and J dropped 0; count of bases not matched to a gene: 6. This CDR3 is CSALIGTSSYEQYF. DNA of the CDR3: TGCAGTGCTCTGATCGGGACTAGCTCCTACGAGCAGTACTTC.

This clonotype is categorized as medium-sized (0.01 to 0.1%). The rearrangement links TRBV2 to TRBJ2-1; no definite D call. Trimming took off 3 bases at V and 8 bases at J, with 8 bases between the two ends. The germline gives CDR1 SNHLY, CDR2 FYNNEI. The CDR3 runs to 12 residues. CDR3 nucleotides: TGTGCCAGCAGTGAGATGAGTCATGAGCAGTTCTTC. Encoded protein: CASSEMSHEQFF.

This clonotype was observed many times. The CDR3 region has the DNA TGTGCCAGCAGTGGTAGGCTAGCGGAGAACACCGGGGAGCTGTTTTTT. Its protein is CASSGRLAENTGELFF. The chain couples TRBV6-1 to TRBJ2-2; 7 nucleotides match TRBD2. With V trimmed by 4 bases and J by 1 base, 6 bases remained unmatched. The germline V gene encodes CDR1 MNHNS and CDR2 SASEGT. The CDR3 is 16 residues long.

Details on this clonotype: This likely comes from a read error, as the CDR3 has no conserved phenylalanine or tryptophan at its end. The J gene is TRBJ2-7, the V gene TRBV20-1, with 10 bases identical to TRBD2. The trim removed 3 bases at V and 9 bases at J, leaving 11 bases unmatched. CDR1 DFQATT and CDR2 SNEGSKA come from the germline V gene (reference sequence). The CDR3 is 14 amino acids. This chain's CDR3 is CSASRGTSVGVQYL. The CDR3 DNA sequence: TGCAGTGCTAGTCGAGGGACTAGCGTCGGCGTGCAGTACTTG.

This clonotype is judged medium-sized. The chain recombines TRBV20-1 with TRBJ2-1; the match to TRBD1 covers 8 bases. V was pared by 3 bases and J by 10 bases, with 8 bases of the junction left unmatched. The CDR3 length is 13 residues. Germline V gene sequence: CDR1 DFQATT, CDR2 SNEGSKA (reference sequence). For the CDR3, the DNA is TGCAGTGCTAGCCCCCGGACAGGGCTGGAGCAGTTCTTC. Protein product: CSASPRTGLEQFF.

In this sample, this clonotype is medium-sized. The rearrangement uses TRBV27 and TRBJ1-6; a possible D gene is TRBD1 (5 bases). The germline V and J ends were trimmed by 3 bases and 5 bases, with 11 bases remaining between them. Germline CDR1 MNHEY, CDR2 SMNVEV (reference sequence). This CDR3 has 15 amino acids. The CDR3 protein is CASSLWGDNNSPLHF. In DNA, the CDR3 is TGTGCCAGCAGTTTGTGGGGCGACAATAATTCACCCCTCCACTTT.

Points on this clonotype: The junction and the germline gene differ at one end; a read error may be behind it. The chain links TRBV4-2 to TRBJ2-3; 11 nucleotides agree with TRBD2. The CDR3 contains 19 residues. CDR1 is LGHNA and CDR2 is YNFKEQ in the germline V gene. CDR3 nucleotide sequence: TGTGCGAGCAACCAAGGGGAGGCTAGCGGGAGGTTGAATAGGGATACGCAGTATTTT. Amino acids: CASNQGEASGRLNRDTQYF.

Worth noting for this clonotype: This sequence may be a read error, since a much larger clone differs from it by one base. The V call is TRBV30, the J call TRBJ1-4, with TRBD1 as a possible D gene (6 bases). There are 15 residues in the CDR3. CDR1 GTSNPN and CDR2 SVGIG come from the germline V gene (reference sequence). This chain's CDR3 is CAWRAYGGSNVKLFF. CDR3 DNA: TGTGCCTGGAGGGCCTATGGGGGCAGTAATGTAAAACTGTTTTTT. The complete variable domain, with remaining parts taken from reference TRBV30 and TRBJ1-4, reads SQTIHQWPATLVQPVGSPLSLECTVEGTSNPNLYWYRQAAGRGLQLLFYSVGIGQISSEVPQNLSASRPQDRQFILSSKKLLLSDSGFYLCAWRAYGGSNVKLFFGSGTQLSVL.

This clonotype is judged medium-sized. The rearrangement links TRBV28 to TRBJ2-3; 9 nucleotides match TRBD1. The CDR3 spans 13 residues. V gave up 4 bases and J gave up 9 bases; unmatched junction bases: 5. Germline lookup yields CDR1 MDHEN and CDR2 SYDVKM. The CDR3 sequence: CASSSPGQGTQYF. In DNA, the CDR3 is TGTGCCAGCAGTTCTCCGGGACAGGGAACGCAGTATTTT.

This clonotype is termed medium-sized. The V call is TRBV2, the J call TRBJ1-1; D gene unclear. The V gene lost 4 bases and the J gene lost 0 bases, with 6 bases spanning the gap. This CDR3 spans 13 amino acids. Germline-derived CDR1 and CDR2 are SNHLY and FYNNEI. The CDR3 DNA follows: TGTGCCAGCAGTGGGCAATTGAACACTGAAGCTTTCTTT. Its protein product is CASSGQLNTEAFF.

This clonotype counts as medium-sized. The rearrangement joins TRBV5-1 to TRBJ1-1; D gene unclear. This CDR3 comprises 14 residues. From germline, CDR1 is SGHRS and CDR2 YFSETQ. Deletions cut 1 base from V and 0 bases from J, with 7 bases between. For the CDR3, the DNA is TGCGCCAGCAGCTTGAACGGGGTGAACACTGAAGCTTTCTTT. It specifies CASSLNGVNTEAFF. Complete variable domain (other parts from reference TRBV5-1 and TRBJ1-1): KAGVTQTPRYLIKTRGQQVTLSCSPISGHRSVSWYQQTPGQGLQFLFEYFSETQRNKGNFPGRFSGRQFSNSRSEMNVSTLELGDSALYLCASSLNGVNTEAFFGQGTRLTVV.

This clonotype qualifies as medium-sized. V gene TRBV4-2 combines with J gene TRBJ2-7; 10 bases align to TRBD2. Germline V gene sequence: CDR1 LGHNA, CDR2 YNFKEQ. This CDR3 contains 15 residues. Losses at the gene ends were 2 bases for V and 2 bases for J; bases not matched to a gene: 3. DNA for the CDR3: TGTGCCAGCAGCCAAATAGCGGGAGGTGCCTACGAGCAGTACTTC. This gives the protein CASSQIAGGAYEQYF.